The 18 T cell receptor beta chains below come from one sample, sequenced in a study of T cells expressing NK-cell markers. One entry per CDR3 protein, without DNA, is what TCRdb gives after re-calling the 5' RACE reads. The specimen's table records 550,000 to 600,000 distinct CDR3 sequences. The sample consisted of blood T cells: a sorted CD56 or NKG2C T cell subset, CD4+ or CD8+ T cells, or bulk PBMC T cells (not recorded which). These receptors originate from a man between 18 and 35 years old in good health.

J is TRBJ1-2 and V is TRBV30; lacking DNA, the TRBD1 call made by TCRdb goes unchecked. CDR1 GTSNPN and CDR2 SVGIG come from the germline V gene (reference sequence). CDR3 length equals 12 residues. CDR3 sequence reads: CAWKGKNYGYTF.

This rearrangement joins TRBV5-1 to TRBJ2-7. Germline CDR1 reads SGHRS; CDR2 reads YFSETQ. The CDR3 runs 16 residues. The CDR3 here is CASSLGGVTSSYEQYF.

The CDR3 region is CASARRTSGLRSYNEQFF. The V gene is TRBV27, the J gene TRBJ2-1; TCRdb names TRBD2, which stays unverified in the absence of DNA. The CDR3 sequence is 18 residues long. Germline values: CDR1 MNHEY, CDR2 SMNVEV (reference sequence).

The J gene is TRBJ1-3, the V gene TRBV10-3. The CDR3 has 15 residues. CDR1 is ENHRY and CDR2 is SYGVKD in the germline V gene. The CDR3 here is CAVTLGLNSGNTIYF.

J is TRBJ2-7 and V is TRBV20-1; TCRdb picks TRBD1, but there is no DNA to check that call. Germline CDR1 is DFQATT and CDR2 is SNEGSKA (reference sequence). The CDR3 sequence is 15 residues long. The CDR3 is CSARDGRGQRYEQYF.

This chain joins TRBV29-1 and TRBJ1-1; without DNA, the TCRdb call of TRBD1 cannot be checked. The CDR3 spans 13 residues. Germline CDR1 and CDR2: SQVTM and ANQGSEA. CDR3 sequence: CSVPGEPHTEAFF.

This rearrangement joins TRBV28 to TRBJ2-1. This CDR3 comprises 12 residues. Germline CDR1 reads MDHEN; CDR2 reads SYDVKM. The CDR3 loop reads CASTTYGDEQFF.

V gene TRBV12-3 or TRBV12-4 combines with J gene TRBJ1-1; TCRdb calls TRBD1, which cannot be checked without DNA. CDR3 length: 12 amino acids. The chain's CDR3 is CASSLVGRVAFF.

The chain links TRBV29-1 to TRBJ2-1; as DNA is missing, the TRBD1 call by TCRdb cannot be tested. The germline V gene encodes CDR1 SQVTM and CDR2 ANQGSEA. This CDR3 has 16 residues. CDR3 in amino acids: CSVAYSPESLNNEQFF.

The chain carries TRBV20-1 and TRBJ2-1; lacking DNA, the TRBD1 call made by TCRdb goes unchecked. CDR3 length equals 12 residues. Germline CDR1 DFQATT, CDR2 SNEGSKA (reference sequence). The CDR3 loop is CSAGQGYDEQFF.

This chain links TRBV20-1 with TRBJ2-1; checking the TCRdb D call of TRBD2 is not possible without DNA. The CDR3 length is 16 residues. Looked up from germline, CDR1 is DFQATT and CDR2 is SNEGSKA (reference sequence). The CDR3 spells CSARAPGLAGGREQFF.

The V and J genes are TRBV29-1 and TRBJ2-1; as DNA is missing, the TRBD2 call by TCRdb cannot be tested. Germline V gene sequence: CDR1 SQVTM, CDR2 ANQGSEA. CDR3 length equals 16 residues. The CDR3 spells CSVEGTSGRPVWEQFF.

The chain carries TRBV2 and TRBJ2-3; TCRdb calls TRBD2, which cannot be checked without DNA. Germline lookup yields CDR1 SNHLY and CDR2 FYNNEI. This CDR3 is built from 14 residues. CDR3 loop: CASSVGPRVDTQYF.

This CDR3 reads CASSYSIAVDTQYF. V and J are TRBV6-5 and TRBJ2-3. Germline CDR1 reads MNHEY; CDR2 reads SVGAGI. The CDR3 has 14 amino acids.

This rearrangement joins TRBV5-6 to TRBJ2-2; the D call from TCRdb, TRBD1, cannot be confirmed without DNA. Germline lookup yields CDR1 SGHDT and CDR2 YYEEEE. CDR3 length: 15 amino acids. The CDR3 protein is CASSRGTEASGELFF. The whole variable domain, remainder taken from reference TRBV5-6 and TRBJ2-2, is DAGVTQSPTHLIKTRGQQVTLRCSPKSGHDTVSWYQQALGQGPQFIFQYYEEEERQRGNFPDRFSGHQFPNYSSELNVNALLLGDSALYLCASSRGTEASGELFFGEGSRLTVL.

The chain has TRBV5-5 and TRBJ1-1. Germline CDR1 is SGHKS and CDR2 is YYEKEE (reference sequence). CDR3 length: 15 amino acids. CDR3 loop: CASSLAELGFTEAFF. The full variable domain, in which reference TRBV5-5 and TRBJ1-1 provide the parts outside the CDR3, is DAGVTQSPTHLIKTRGQQVTLRCSPISGHKSVSWYQQVLGQGPQFIFQYYEKEERGRGNFPDRFSARQFPNYSSELNVNALLLGDSALYLCASSLAELGFTEAFFGQGTRLTVV.

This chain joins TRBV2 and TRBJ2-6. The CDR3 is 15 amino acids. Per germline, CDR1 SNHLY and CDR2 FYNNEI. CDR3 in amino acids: CASSEQGSGANVLTF.

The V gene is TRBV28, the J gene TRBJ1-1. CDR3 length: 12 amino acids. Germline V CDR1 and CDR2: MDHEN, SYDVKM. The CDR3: CASSLFGREAFF. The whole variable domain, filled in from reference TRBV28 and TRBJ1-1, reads DVKVTQSSRYLVKRTGEKVFLECVQDMDHENMFWYRQDPGLGLRLIYFSYDVKMKEKGDIPEGYSVSREKKERFSLILESASTNQTSMYLCASSLFGREAFFGQGTRLTVV.